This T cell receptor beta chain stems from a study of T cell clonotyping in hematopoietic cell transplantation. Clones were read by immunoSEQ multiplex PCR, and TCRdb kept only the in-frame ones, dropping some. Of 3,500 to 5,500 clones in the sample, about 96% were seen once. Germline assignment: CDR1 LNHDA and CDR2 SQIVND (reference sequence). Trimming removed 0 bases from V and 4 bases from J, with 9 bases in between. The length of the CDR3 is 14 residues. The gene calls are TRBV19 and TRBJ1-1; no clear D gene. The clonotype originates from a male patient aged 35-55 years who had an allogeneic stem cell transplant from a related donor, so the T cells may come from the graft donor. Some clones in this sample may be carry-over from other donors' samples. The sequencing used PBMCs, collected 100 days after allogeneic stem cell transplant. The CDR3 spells CASSIDTRVTEAFF. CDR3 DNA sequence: TGTGCCAGTAGTATAGATACACGGGTCACTGAAGCTTTCTTT. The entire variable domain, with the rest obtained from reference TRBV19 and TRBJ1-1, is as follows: DGGITQSPKYLFRKEGQNVTLSCEQNLNHDAMYWYRQDPGQGLRLIYYSQIVNDFQKGDIAEGYSVSREKKESFPLTVTSAQKNPTAFYLCASSIDTRVTEAFFGQGTRLTVV.